This T cell receptor beta chain was obtained from a study of T cells expressing NK-cell markers. Turning to the study itself: In sorted CD3+CD56+NKG2C+, CD3+CD56+NKG2C- and CD3+CD56-NKG2C+ T cells, TCR beta repertoires were obtained.

Researchers built TCR beta cDNA using 5'RACE template switching with UMIs. Following a re-call of the 5' RACE reads, TCRdb has one entry per CDR3 protein and lacks DNA. This sample's table has 400,000 to 550,000 distinct CDR3 sequences. Germline CDR1 and CDR2: SGHTA and FQGNSA. The CDR3 extends over 14 amino acids. The specimen sequenced was blood T cells: a sorted CD56 or NKG2C T cell subset, CD4+ or CD8+ T cells, or bulk PBMC T cells (not recorded which). The J gene is TRBJ1-5, the V gene TRBV7-2; the D call of TRBD1 rests on TCRdb alone, since no DNA is present to check it. This clonotype originated in a woman aged 18 to 75 in good health. The CDR3 reads CASSPGTPTQPQHF.